Given below is one T cell receptor beta chain in context. Its cognate antigen is unknown. This specimen comes from a study of T cell responses to AZD1222 COVID-19 vaccine. Study findings and constraints: Researchers took repertoire samples only after the peak T cell response had come. Seropositive status at baseline applied to only 6 or 7 AZD1222 recipients.

Repertoires were generated with immunoSEQ multiplex PCR, while TCRdb's copy carries only in-frame clones and drops some. The table includes about 100,000 clones, about 90% detected once. The CDR3 is 17 amino acids. Germline loops: CDR1 MGHRA, CDR2 YSYEKL. V was pared by 0 bases and J by 1 base, with 10 bases between. The V gene is TRBV4-1, the J gene TRBJ1-6; a weak D match, TRBD1 (5 bases). Sequences were derived from peripheral blood, sampled on day 0 of AZD1222 vaccination. The sequence was obtained from an adult in good health. CDR3 DNA sequence: TGCGCCAGCAGCCAAGAATGGGGGGGATCCTATAATTCACCCCTCCACTTT. The encoded protein is CASSQEWGGSYNSPLHF.